A single sample is the source of the 2 T cell receptor beta chains below, sequenced in a study of blood T cell repertoires in COVID-19. Here immunoSEQ multiplex PCR was the method, and the copy in TCRdb shows in-frame clones only, minus some. The table has approximately 220,000 clones, roughly 83% seen once. Input material: peripheral blood. The receptor source for this set is a man aged 35 to 55 with acute or convalescent COVID-19.

The chain recombines TRBV29-1 with TRBJ2-3; D perhaps matches TRBD2 (5 bases). Germline values: CDR1 SQVTM, CDR2 ANQGSEA. The V end was cut by 6 bases, the J end by 6 bases, with 13 bases between. This CDR3 is built from 12 residues. CDR3 amino acids: CSVEHPGDTQYF. The CDR3 nucleotides are TGCAGCGTCGAACACCCGGGGGATACGCAGTATTTT.

The V call is TRBV10-3, the J call TRBJ2-5, with TRBD2 matching over 10 bases. This CDR3 is 16 amino acids long. Germline CDR1 is ENHRY and CDR2 is SYGVKD. V lost 3 bases, J lost 5 bases, and 9 bases stayed unmatched. The CDR3 DNA follows: TGTGCCATCAGTGAACCGAGCGGGAGGGGTGATGAGACCCAGTACTTC. This translates into CAISEPSGRGDETQYF.